These 7 T cell receptor beta chains were sequenced from one sample in a study of Tregs in tolerant kidney transplant recipients. Mixed chimerism was transient after nonmyeloablative marrow transplants from related graft donors. Data came from immunoSEQ multiplex PCR; TCRdb stores just in-frame clones and leaves some out. The table lists nearly 15,000 clones. Here the sequenced sample was CD4+ T cells from blood (PBMCs), taken 12 months after the transplant. Receptors were obtained from a human patient who received a combined kidney and bone marrow transplant. Part of the T cells may come from the graft donor.

In regard to this clone: The read ends 3 residues early relative to the CDR3; the germline J gene fills the gap. The chain carries TRBV18 and TRBJ1-6, with TRBD1 as a possible D gene (5 bases). The germline CDR1 and CDR2 sequences are KGHSH and LQKENI. This CDR3 contains 16 residues. The V and J ends lost 2 bases and 9 bases respectively, with 17 bases between them. The CDR3 is CASSPRGESGASPLHF. Partial CDR3 DNA: TGTGCCAGCTCACCAAGAGGGGAGAGCGGGGCTTCACCC.

In the case of this clone: The CDR3 goes on 3 residues after the read ends, and that part is filled in from the germline J gene. The chain recombines TRBV20-1 with TRBJ2-1; possible D gene TRBD2, 6 bases. The V gene's germline CDR1 is DFQATT and CDR2 SNEGSKA (reference sequence). This CDR3 is built from 17 residues. V was shortened by 6 bases and J by 1 base, with 22 bases between the two germline ends. The CDR3 protein is CSAVPMMEGLSYNEQFF. CDR3 DNA, as far as it was read: TGCAGTGCAGTACCCATGATGGAGGGACTTTCCTACAATGAG.

Note on this clone: The read halts 3 residues ahead of the CDR3 end, with the missing end drawn from the germline J gene. The gene calls are TRBV7-2 and TRBJ2-7; TRBD2 aligns across 7 bases. Germline lookup yields CDR1 SGHTA and CDR2 FQGNSA. V shed 4 bases and J 5 bases; nucleotides not matched to a gene: 5. CDR3 size: 13 residues. CDR3 amino acids: CASSWRESHEQYF. Partial CDR3 DNA: TGTGCCAGCAGCTGGCGGGAGTCCCACGAG.

Regarding this clone: The read ends 3 residues early relative to the CDR3; the germline J gene fills the gap. This chain joins TRBV6-1 and TRBJ2-7; D uncertain. V lost 1 base and J 2 bases, leaving 9 bases between the germline ends. Germline V CDR1 and CDR2: MNHNS, SASEGT. The CDR3 is 14 residues long. The sequenced part of the CDR3 DNA is TGTGCCAGCAGTGAAGGCAGGCTAACCTACGAG. Protein: CASSEGRLTYE. The full CDR3 sequence reads CASSEGRLTYEQYF.

As for this clone: The observed sequence ends 3 residues before the CDR3 terminus, with the missing tail filled in from the germline J gene. The V and J genes are TRBV18 and TRBJ2-5, with TRBD2 matching 10 bases. The V gene's germline CDR1 is KGHSH and CDR2 LQKENI. V was pared by 3 bases and J by 4 bases, with 2 bases of the junction left unmatched. The CDR3 has 14 residues. CDR3 DNA, as far as it was read: TGTGCCAGCTCACCGGGACTAGCGCCAGAGACC. Its translation: CASSPGLAPET. The CDR3 reads in full as CASSPGLAPETQYF.

In the case of this clone: An end of the junction differs from the germline gene, which may be a read error. Read coverage stops 3 residues before the CDR3 terminus; the germline J gene supplies the remainder. The chain carries TRBV19 and TRBJ1-5; 7 bases are a match to TRBD1. CDR3 length: 18 amino acids. Germline V CDR1 and CDR2: LNHDA, SQIVND (reference sequence). CDR3 DNA, as far as it was read: TGTGCCAGTAGTCTAGACCCGCCAGGGGGATATAGCAATCAGCCC. Its protein is CASSLDPPGGYSNQP. The whole CDR3 reads CASSLDPPGGYSNQPQHF. Full variable domain (missing parts from reference TRBV19 and TRBJ1-5): DGGITQSPKYLFRKEGQNVTLSCEQNLNHDAMYWYRQDPGQGLRLIYYSQIVNDFQKGDIAEGYSVSREKKESFPLTVTSAQKNPTAFYLCASSLDPPGGYSNQPQHFGDGTRLSIL.

As regards this clone: Read coverage stops 3 residues before the CDR3 terminus; the germline J gene supplies the remainder. The chain couples TRBV19 to TRBJ2-1, with 11 nucleotides matching TRBD1. The CDR3 consists of 16 residues. After removal of 4 bases from V and 4 bases from J, the junction contained 6 bases not matched to a gene. The germline CDR1 and CDR2 sequences are LNHDA and SQIVND (reference sequence). The CDR3 loop is CASSKIGQGAYNEQFF. CDR3 DNA (partial): TGTGCCAGTAGTAAGATCGGACAGGGGGCATACAATGAG.